These T cell receptor beta chains were read from a single sample in a study of CD8 T cells in Susac syndrome. TCRdb itself ran the immunoSEQ multiplex PCR reads through MiXCR, one entry per CDR3 protein. The table includes 150,000 to 200,000 distinct CDR3 sequences, approximately 94% detected once. Sequencing was carried out using CD4+ T cells from PBMCs. These receptors all stem from a human donor with multiple sclerosis. CDR3s include the opening cysteine and the closing phenylalanine or tryptophan. The D gene is left open where the match is weak. Where a row states a size, it is once, few, many or the class of an expanded clone; other rows omit it.

V gene: TRBV28
J gene: TRBJ2-2
clone size: NA
D gene: TRBD2
CDR3 protein: CASRAGGVTGELFF
CDR3 DNA: TGTGCCAGCCGAGCGGGGGGCGTCACCGGGGAGCTGTTTTTT

V gene: TRBV20-1
J gene: TRBJ2-7
clone size: NA
D gene: TRBD2
CDR3 protein: CSAGGSSGPYEQYF
CDR3 DNA: TGCAGTGCGGGAGGGTCTAGCGGCCCCTACGAGCAGTACTTC

V gene: TRBV20-1
J gene: TRBJ2-7
clone size: NA
D gene: TRBD2
CDR3 protein: CSAITSGSYEQYF
CDR3 DNA: TGCAGTGCCATAACTAGCGGGAGCTACGAGCAGTACTTC

V gene: TRBV4-1
J gene: TRBJ2-1
clone size: NA
D gene: NA
CDR3 protein: CASKPVGRPNEQFF
CDR3 DNA: TGCGCCAGCAAACCAGTGGGGAGACCGAATGAGCAGTTCTTC

V gene: TRBV19
J gene: TRBJ2-2
clone size: NA
D gene: NA
CDR3 protein: CASLLAWGTGELFF
CDR3 DNA: TGTGCCAGCCTACTGGCATGGGGCACCGGGGAGCTGTTTTTT

V gene: TRBV20-1
J gene: TRBJ2-7
clone size: once
D gene: TRBD2
CDR3 protein: CSARASGSYSYEQYF
CDR3 DNA: TGCAGTGCTAGGGCTAGCGGGTCTTACTCCTACGAGCAGTACTTC

V gene: TRBV12-3/TRBV12-4
J gene: TRBJ2-1
clone size: once
D gene: TRBD1
CDR3 protein: CASSLVGGITNEQFF
CDR3 DNA: TGTGCCAGCAGTTTAGTAGGGGGCATCACGAATGAGCAGTTCTTC

V gene: TRBV3-1
J gene: TRBJ2-7
clone size: NA
D gene: NA
CDR3 protein: CASSRLAYEQYF
CDR3 DNA: TGTGCCAGCAGTCGGCTGGCCTACGAGCAGTACTTC

V gene: TRBV7-2
J gene: TRBJ2-5
clone size: NA
D gene: NA
CDR3 protein: CASSLSNQETQYF
CDR3 DNA: TGTGCCAGCAGCTTATCTAACCAAGAGACCCAGTACTTC

V gene: TRBV5-1
J gene: TRBJ2-3
clone size: NA
D gene: NA
CDR3 protein: CASSFPQGDTQYF
CDR3 DNA: TGCGCCAGCAGCTTTCCTCAGGGGGATACGCAGTATTTT

V gene: TRBV12-3/TRBV12-4
J gene: TRBJ2-3
clone size: NA
D gene: NA
CDR3 protein: CASSFGWTDTQYF
CDR3 DNA: TGTGCCAGCAGTTTTGGGTGGACAGATACGCAGTATTTT

V gene: TRBV6-1
J gene: TRBJ1-2
clone size: NA
D gene: TRBD1
CDR3 protein: CASSKMGQGMSGYTF
CDR3 DNA: TGTGCCAGCAGTAAGATGGGACAGGGGATGAGTGGCTACACCTTC

V gene: TRBV7-2
J gene: TRBJ2-2
clone size: NA
D gene: NA
CDR3 protein: CASKRLAGQFTGELFF
CDR3 DNA: TGTGCCAGCAAAAGGCTCGCGGGGCAATTCACCGGGGAGCTGTTTTTT

V gene: TRBV29-1
J gene: TRBJ2-1
clone size: NA
D gene: NA
CDR3 protein: CSVEAPDLRNEQFF
CDR3 DNA: TGCAGCGTTGAAGCCCCGGACCTAAGGAATGAGCAGTTCTTC

V gene: TRBV24-1
J gene: TRBJ2-7
clone size: NA
D gene: TRBD2
CDR3 protein: CATSDSGLAGLEQYF
CDR3 DNA: TGTGCCACCAGTGATAGTGGACTAGCGGGACTCGAGCAGTACTTC

V gene: TRBV18
J gene: TRBJ2-5
clone size: NA
D gene: TRBD1
CDR3 protein: CASSPGTDQETQYF
CDR3 DNA: TGTGCCAGCTCTCCCGGGACAGACCAAGAGACCCAGTACTTC